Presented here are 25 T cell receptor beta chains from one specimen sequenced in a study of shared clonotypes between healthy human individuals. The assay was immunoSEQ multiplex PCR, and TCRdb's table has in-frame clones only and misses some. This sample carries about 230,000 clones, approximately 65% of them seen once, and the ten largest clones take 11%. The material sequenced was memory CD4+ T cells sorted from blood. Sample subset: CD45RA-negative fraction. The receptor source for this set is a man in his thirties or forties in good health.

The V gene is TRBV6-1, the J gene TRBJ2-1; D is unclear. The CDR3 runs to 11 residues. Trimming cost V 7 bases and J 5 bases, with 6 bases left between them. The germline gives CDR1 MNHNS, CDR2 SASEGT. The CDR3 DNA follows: TGTGCCAGCATGGGCCACAATGAGCAGTTCTTC. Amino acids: CASMGHNEQFF.

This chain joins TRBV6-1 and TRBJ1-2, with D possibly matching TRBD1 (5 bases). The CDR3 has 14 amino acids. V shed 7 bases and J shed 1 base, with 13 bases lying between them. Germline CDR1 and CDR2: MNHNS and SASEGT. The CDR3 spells CASNGGDGNYGYTF. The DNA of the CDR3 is TGTGCCAGCAACGGGGGAGACGGTAACTATGGCTACACCTTC.

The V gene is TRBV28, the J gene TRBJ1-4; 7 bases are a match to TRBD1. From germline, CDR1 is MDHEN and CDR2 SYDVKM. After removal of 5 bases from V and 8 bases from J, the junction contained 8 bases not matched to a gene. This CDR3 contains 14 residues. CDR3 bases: TGTGCCAGCAGTGGGGACAGAACCGGGGAAAAACTGTTTTTT. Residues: CASSGDRTGEKLFF.

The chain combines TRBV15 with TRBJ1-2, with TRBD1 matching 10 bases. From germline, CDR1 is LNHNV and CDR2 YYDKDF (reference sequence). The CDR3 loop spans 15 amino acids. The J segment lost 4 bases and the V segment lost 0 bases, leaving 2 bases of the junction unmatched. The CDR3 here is CATSREDRGLYGYTF. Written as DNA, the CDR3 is TGTGCCACCAGCAGAGAAGACAGGGGGCTCTATGGCTACACCTTC.

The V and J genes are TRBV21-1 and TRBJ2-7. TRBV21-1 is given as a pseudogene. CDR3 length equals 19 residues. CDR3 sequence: CASSAKRTTGNLARYEQYF. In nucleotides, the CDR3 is TGTGCCAGCAGCGCAAAAAGGACTACAGGGAACCTAGCTAGGTACGAGCAGTACTTC.

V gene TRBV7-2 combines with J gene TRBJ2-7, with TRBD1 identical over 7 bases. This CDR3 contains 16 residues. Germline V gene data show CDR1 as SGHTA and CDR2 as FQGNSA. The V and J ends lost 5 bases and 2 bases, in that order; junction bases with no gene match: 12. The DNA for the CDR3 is TGTGCCAGCAGCCGTGGCTGGGGGACAGCTACCTACGAGCAGTACTTC. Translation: CASSRGWGTATYEQYF.

The CDR3 region has the DNA TGTGCCAGCAGCTTAAGGGCAGGGGATGGAGGTGAAGCTTTCTTT. Translating it yields CASSLRAGDGGEAFF. The chain couples TRBV7-6 to TRBJ1-1; perhaps TRBD1 as D (6 bases). Germline loops: CDR1 SGHVS, CDR2 FNYEAQ. This CDR3 has 15 residues. Trimming took 2 bases from V and 7 from J, leaving 17 bases between them.

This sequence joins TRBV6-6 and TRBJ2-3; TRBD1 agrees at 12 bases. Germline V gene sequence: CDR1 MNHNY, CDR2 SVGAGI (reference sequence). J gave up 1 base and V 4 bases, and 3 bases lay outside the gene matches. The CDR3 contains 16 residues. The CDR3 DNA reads TGTGCCAGCAGTTTCGGGACAGGGGGCCGCACAGATACGCAGTATTTT. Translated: CASSFGTGGRTDTQYF.

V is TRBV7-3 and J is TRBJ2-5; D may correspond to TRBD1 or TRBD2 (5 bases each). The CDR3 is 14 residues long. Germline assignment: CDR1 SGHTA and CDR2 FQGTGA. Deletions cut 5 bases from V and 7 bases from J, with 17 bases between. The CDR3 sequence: CASSLQSGQGTQYF. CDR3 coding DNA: TGTGCCAGCAGCCTCCAATCGGGGCAGGGGACCCAGTACTTC.

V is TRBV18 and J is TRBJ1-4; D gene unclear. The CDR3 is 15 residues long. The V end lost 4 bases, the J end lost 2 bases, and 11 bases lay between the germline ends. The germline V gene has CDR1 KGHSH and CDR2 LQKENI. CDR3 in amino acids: CASSLARTTNEKLFF. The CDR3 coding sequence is TGTGCCAGCTCACTCGCCAGGACCACTAATGAAAAACTGTTTTTT.

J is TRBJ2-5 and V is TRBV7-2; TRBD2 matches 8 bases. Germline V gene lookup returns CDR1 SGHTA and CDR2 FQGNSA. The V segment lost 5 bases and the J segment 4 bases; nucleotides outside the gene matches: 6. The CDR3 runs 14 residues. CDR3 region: CASSLGRASETQYF. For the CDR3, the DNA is TGTGCCAGCAGCCTCGGGAGGGCCTCAGAGACCCAGTACTTC.

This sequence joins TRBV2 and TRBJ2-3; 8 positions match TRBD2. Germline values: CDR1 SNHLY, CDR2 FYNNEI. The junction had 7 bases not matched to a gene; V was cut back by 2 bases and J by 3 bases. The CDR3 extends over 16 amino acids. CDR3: CASSEQRERGTDTQYF. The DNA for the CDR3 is TGTGCCAGCAGTGAACAGCGGGAGCGAGGAACAGATACGCAGTATTTT.

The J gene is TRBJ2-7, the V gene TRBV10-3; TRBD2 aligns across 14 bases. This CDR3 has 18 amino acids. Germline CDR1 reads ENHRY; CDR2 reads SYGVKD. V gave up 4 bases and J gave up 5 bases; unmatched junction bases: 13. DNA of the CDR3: TGTGCCATCAGTGTCTCTTCCGGGACTAGCGGGAGTCGGGACGAGCAGTACTTC. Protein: CAISVSSGTSGSRDEQYF.

For the CDR3, the DNA is TGCAGCGTTGGGCATAAAGGCACTGAAGCTTTCTTT. Translating it yields CSVGHKGTEAFF. This chain uses TRBV29-1 with TRBJ1-1; D is ambiguous. There are 12 residues in the CDR3. Trimming left V 4 bases short and J 4 bases short, with 10 bases between. Looked up from germline, CDR1 is SQVTM and CDR2 is ANQGSEA.

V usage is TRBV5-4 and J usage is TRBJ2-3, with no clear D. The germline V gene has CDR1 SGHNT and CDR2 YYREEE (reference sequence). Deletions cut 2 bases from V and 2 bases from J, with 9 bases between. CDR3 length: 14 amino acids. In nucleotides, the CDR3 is TGTGCCAGCAGCTTCGACCGATACACAGATACGCAGTATTTT. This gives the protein CASSFDRYTDTQYF.

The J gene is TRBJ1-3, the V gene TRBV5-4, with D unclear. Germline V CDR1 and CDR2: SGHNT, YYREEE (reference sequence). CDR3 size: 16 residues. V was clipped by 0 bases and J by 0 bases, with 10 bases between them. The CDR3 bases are TGTGCCAGCAGCTTGGAAGCAGACCCCTCTGGAAACACCATATATTTT. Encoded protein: CASSLEADPSGNTIYF.

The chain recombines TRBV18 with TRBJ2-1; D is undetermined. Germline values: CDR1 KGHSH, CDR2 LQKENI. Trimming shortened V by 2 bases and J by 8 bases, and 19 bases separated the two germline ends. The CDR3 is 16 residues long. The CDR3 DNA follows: TGTGCCAGCTCACCAGTGTCCCCGACACCTGGGTATGAGCAGTTCTTC. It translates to CASSPVSPTPGYEQFF.

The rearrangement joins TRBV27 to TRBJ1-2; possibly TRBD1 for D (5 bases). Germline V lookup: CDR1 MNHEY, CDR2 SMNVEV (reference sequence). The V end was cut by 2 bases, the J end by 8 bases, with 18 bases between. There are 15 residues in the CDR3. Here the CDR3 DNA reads TGTGCCAGCAGTTTAAAGCCGGGGGGTTCTGGGGGCTACACCTTC. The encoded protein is CASSLKPGGSGGYTF.

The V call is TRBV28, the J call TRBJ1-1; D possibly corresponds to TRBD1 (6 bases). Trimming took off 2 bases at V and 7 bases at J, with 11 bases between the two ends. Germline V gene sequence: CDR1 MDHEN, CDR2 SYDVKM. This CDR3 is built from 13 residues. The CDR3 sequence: CASSLRGDIEAFF. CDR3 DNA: TGTGCCAGCAGTTTAAGGGGGGACATTGAAGCTTTCTTT.

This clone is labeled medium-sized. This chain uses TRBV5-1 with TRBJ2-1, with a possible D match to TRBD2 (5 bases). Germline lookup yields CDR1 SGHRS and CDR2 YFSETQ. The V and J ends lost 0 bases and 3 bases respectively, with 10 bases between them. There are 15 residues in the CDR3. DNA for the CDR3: TGCGCCAGCAGCTTGGGCCCAGCGGACTACAATGAGCAGTTCTTC. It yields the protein CASSLGPADYNEQFF.

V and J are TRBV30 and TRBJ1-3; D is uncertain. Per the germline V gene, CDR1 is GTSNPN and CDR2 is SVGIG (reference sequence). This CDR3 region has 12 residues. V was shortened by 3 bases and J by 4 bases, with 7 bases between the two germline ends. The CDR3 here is CAWSGVGNTIYF. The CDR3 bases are TGTGCCTGGAGCGGGGTGGGAAACACCATATATTTT.

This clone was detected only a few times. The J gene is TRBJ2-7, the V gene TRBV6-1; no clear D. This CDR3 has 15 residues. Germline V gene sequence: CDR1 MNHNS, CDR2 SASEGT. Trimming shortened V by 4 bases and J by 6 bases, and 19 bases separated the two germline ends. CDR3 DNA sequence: TGTGCCAGCAGTGGGTTAGCCCACAAGACGATCGAGCAGTACTTC. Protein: CASSGLAHKTIEQYF.

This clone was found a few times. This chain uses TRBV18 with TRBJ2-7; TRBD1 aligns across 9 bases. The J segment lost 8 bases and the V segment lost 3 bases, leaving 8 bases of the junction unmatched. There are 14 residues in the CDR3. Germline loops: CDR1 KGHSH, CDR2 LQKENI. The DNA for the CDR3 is TGTGCCAGCTCACCTCCCGTACAGGGGGCGAAGCAGTACTTC. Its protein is CASSPPVQGAKQYF.

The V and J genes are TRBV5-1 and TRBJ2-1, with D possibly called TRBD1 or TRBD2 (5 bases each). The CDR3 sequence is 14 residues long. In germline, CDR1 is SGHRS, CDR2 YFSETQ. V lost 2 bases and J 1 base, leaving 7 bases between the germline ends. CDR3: CASSFEGSYNEQFF. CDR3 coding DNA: TGCGCCAGCAGCTTTGAGGGGTCCTACAATGAGCAGTTCTTC.

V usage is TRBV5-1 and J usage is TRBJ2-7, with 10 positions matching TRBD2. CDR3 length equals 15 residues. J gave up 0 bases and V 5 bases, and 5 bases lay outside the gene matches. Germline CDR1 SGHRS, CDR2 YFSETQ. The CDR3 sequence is CASRRTSGNSYEQYF. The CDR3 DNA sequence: TGCGCCAGCAGACGAACTAGCGGGAACTCCTACGAGCAGTACTTC.